This is a list of T cell receptor beta chains from one sample in a study of blood T cell repertoires in COVID-19. Data came from immunoSEQ multiplex PCR; TCRdb stores just in-frame clones and leaves some out. The table lists 100,000 to 150,000 clones, about four fifths of them singletons. The sequencing sample was made of peripheral blood. The receptors here all came from a man under 40 with COVID-19, enrolled during active disease. CDR3s include the opening cysteine and the closing phenylalanine or tryptophan. A D gene is named only where the DNA matches it firmly. Clone sizes are given selectively: once, few, many, or a class where the clone is expanded.

TRBV19	TRBJ1-2	TRBD1	NA	CASSMRQGTIGGYTF	TGTGCCAGTAGTATGAGACAGGGAACAATTGGGGGCTACACCTTC
TRBV7-2	TRBJ2-7	TRBD1	NA	CASSQSRSRGQTYEQYF	TGTGCCAGCAGCCAATCCCGTTCGAGGGGACAGACCTACGAGCAGTACTTC
TRBV28	TRBJ1-2	TRBD1	NA	CASWRKGARGYTF	TGTGCCAGCTGGCGAAAGGGGGCGCGGGGCTACACCTTC
TRBV7-9	TRBJ1-2	TRBD1	NA	CASSLQGTGDGYTF	TGTGCCAGCAGCCTACAGGGGACGGGTGATGGCTACACCTTC
TRBV28	TRBJ1-1	NA	NA	CASSFSVQMNTEAFF	TGTGCCAGCAGTTTTAGCGTACAGATGAACACTGAAGCTTTCTTT
TRBV30	TRBJ2-1	NA	NA	CAWGPGLPDEQFF	TGTGCCTGGGGCCCCGGACTCCCCGATGAGCAGTTCTTC
TRBV7-9	TRBJ1-1	NA	NA	CASSLAGAGEAFF	TGTGCCAGCAGCTTAGCTGGAGCGGGAGAAGCTTTCTTT
TRBV6-6	TRBJ1-6	TRBD1	NA	CASRPGSTGEDSPLHF	TGTGCCAGCAGACCAGGTTCGACAGGGGAAGATTCACCCCTCCACTTT
TRBV3-1/TRBV3-2	TRBJ1-1	TRBD1	NA	CASRQGATTEAFF	TGTGCCAGCAGGCAGGGGGCGACCACTGAAGCTTTCTTT
TRBV2	TRBJ1-5	TRBD1	NA	CASSEAHRGRLDNNQPQHF	TGTGCCAGCAGTGAAGCACACAGGGGGCGTCTAGATAACAATCAGCCCCAGCATTTT
TRBV7-9	TRBJ1-1	NA	NA	CASSSLGGTQYEAFF	TGTGCCAGCAGCTCTCTTGGCGGGACCCAGTATGAAGCTTTCTTT
TRBV28	TRBJ1-4	NA	NA	CASRWGGTNEKLFF	TGTGCCAGCAGATGGGGGGGGACTAATGAAAAACTGTTTTTT
TRBV5-5	TRBJ1-1	NA	NA	CASSYQTTNTEAFF	TGTGCCAGCAGCTACCAGACAACGAACACTGAAGCTTTCTTT
TRBV9	TRBJ1-1	NA	NA	CASSATGFMNTEAFF	TGTGCCAGCAGCGCTACGGGATTTATGAACACTGAAGCTTTCTTT
TRBV9	TRBJ2-3	TRBD1	few	CASSVSGGKIDTQYF	TGTGCCAGCAGCGTATCAGGGGGCAAGATTGATACGCAGTATTTT
TRBV10-3	TRBJ1-4	NA	NA	CAISSRGGTNEKLFF	TGTGCCATCAGTTCCCGGGGGGGGACTAATGAAAAACTGTTTTTT
TRBV30	TRBJ1-1	NA	NA	CAWKIFPYTEAFF	TGTGCCTGGAAAATCTTCCCCTACACTGAAGCTTTCTTT
TRBV9	TRBJ2-7	NA	NA	CASSVAPDSSYEQYF	TGTGCCAGCAGCGTAGCTCCGGACAGCTCCTACGAGCAGTACTTC
TRBV2	TRBJ2-1	TRBD1	NA	CASMPQGAYNEQFF	TGTGCCAGCATGCCTCAGGGGGCGTACAATGAGCAGTTCTTC
TRBV28	TRBJ1-5	NA	NA	CASSSRGYNQPQHF	TGTGCCAGCAGTTCTAGGGGATACAATCAGCCCCAGCATTTT
TRBV19	TRBJ2-2	TRBD1	NA	CASSIQGANTGELFF	TGTGCCAGTAGTATTCAGGGGGCCAACACCGGGGAGCTGTTTTTT
TRBV29-1	TRBJ1-2	NA	NA	CSVEDTVHNYGYTF	TGCAGCGTTGAAGACACAGTCCACAACTATGGCTACACCTTC
TRBV20-1	TRBJ1-2	NA	NA	CSASAPQGWGGYTF	TGCAGTGCTAGTGCACCACAGGGTTGGGGTGGCTACACCTTC
TRBV5-4	TRBJ1-2	NA	once	CASSLNNYGYTF	TGTGCCAGCAGCCTAAATAACTATGGCTACACCTTC